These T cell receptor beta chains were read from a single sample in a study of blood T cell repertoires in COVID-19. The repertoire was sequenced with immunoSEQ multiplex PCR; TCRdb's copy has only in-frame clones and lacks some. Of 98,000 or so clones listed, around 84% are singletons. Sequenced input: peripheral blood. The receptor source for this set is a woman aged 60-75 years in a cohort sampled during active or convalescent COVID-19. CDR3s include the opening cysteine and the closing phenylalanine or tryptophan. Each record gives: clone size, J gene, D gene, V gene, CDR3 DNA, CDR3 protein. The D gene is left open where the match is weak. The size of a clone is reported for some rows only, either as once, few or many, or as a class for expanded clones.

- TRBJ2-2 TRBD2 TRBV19 TGTGCCAGTAGTATGGGGCTAGCGGGGGTTCTCGGGGAGCTGTTTTTT CASSMGLAGVLGELFF
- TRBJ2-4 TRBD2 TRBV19 TGTGCCAGTCTTGAAACTAGCGGGAGAAATGGCAAAAACATTCAGTACTTC CASLETSGRNGKNIQYF
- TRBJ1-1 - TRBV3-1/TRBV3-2 TGTGCCAGCAGCCAAGAGCACAGCCGGAACACTGAAGCTTTCTTT CASSQEHSRNTEAFF
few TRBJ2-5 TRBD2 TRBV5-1 TGCGCCAGCAGCACCTCGGGCGGGAGCCAAGAGACCCAGTACTTC CASSTSGGSQETQYF
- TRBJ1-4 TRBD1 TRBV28 TGTGCCAGCAGAGCCGGGACAGGGGCTAATGAAAAACTGTTTTTT CASRAGTGANEKLFF
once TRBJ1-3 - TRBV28 TGTGCCAGCAGTGCCCCGGGTTCTGGAAACACCATATATTTT CASSAPGSGNTIYF
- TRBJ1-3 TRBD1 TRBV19 TGTGCCAGTAGCCGGACAGGCTTAGCAGGAAACACCATATATTTT CASSRTGLAGNTIYF
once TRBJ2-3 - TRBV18 TGTGCCAGCTCACCAAAAGAGATCTCTAGCACAGATACGCAGTATTTT CASSPKEISSTDTQYF
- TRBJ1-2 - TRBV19 TGTGCCAGTAGTATAGAGGCCAGTTTCTTCTATGGCTACACCTTC CASSIEASFFYGYTF
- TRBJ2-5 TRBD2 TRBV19 TGTGCCAGTAGTATCTGGCGGGGGGCGAAAGAGACCCAGTACTTC CASSIWRGAKETQYF
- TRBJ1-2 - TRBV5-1 TGCGCCAGCAGCATAGACAGGCCTCATGGCTACACCTTC CASSIDRPHGYTF
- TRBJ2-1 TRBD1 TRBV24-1 TGTGCCACCAGTGATTCGGGACAGGGAAATATCAATGAGCAGTTCTTC CATSDSGQGNINEQFF
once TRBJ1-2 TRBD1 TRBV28 TGTGCCAGCAGTCTACCAGACAGGGTAGGCTACACCTTC CASSLPDRVGYTF
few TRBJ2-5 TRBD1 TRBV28 TGTGCCAGCAGAGGGACAGGGGCCTGGGAGACCCAGTACTTC CASRGTGAWETQYF
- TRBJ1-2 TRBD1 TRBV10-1 TGCGCCATCCTACAGGGGACGGCGGTCTACACCTTC CAILQGTAVYTF
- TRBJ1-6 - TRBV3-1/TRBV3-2 TGTGCCAGCAGCCAAGAAAGCGCACCGGGGTTTAATTCACCCCTCCACTTT CASSQESAPGFNSPLHF
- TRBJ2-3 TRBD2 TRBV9 TGTGCCAGCAGCGGACGACTAGCGGGACGCACAGATACGCAGTATTTT CASSGRLAGRTDTQYF
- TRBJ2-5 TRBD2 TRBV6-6 TGTGCCACCCTAGCGGGGGGGCGAGAGACCCAGTACTTC CATLAGGRETQYF
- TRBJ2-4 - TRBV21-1 TGTGCCAGCAGCACTAGACAGACTGCCAAAAACATTCAGTACTTC CASSTRQTAKNIQYF
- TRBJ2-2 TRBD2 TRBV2 TGTGCCAGCAATGCACTAGCGGGGGGGCCCGGGGAGCTGTTTTTT CASNALAGGPGELFF
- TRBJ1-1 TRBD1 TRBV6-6 TGTGCCAGCAGTGCACAGGGGGGGGGTGAAGCTTTCTTT CASSAQGGGEAFF
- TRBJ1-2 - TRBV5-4 TGTGCCAGCAGCATTGACAGCCCCTATGGCTACACCTTC CASSIDSPYGYTF
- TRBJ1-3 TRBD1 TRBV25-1 TGTGCCAGCAGTGCCCTCCCCGGACAGGGGGCTGGAAACACCATATATTTT CASSALPGQGAGNTIYF
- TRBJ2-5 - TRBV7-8 TGTGCCAGCAGTCATAGTTCAGGTCGGGGAAGCCAGACCCAGTACTTC CASSHSSGRGSQTQYF
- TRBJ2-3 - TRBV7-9 TGTGCCAGCAGTTCTAGGTCAGGCCAGGGGAATACGCAGTATTTT CASSSRSGQGNTQYF
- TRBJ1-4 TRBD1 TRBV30 TGTGCCTGGAGTGTACAGGGGGAAAAACTGTTTTTT CAWSVQGEKLFF
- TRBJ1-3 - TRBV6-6 TGTGCCAGCACTGTGGAAGGGACTAGCTCTGGAAACACCATATATTTT CASTVEGTSSGNTIYF
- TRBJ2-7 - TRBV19 TGTGCCAGTAGGACAGGAACTAACTACGAGCAGTACTTC CASRTGTNYEQYF
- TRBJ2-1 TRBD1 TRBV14 TGTGCCAGCAGCCCTGGATTTAGGGACAGGCGCTACAATGAGCAGTTCTTC CASSPGFRDRRYNEQFF
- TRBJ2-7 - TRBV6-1 TGTGCCAGCAGTGAAGTGGAGCCCTACGAGCAGTACTTC CASSEVEPYEQYF
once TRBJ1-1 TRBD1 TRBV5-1 TGCGCCAGCAGCTTACAGGGGTTCATTGGGAACACTGAAGCTTTCTTT CASSLQGFIGNTEAFF
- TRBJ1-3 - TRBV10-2 TGCGCCAGCAGTTTAACAGCATCCTCTGGAAACACCATATATTTT CASSLTASSGNTIYF
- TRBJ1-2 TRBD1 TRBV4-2 TGTGCCAGCAGCCAAGATTATCAGGGGGCAGGGGGCTACACCTTC CASSQDYQGAGGYTF
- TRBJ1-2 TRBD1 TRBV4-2 TGTGCCAGCAGCCACGACGGGGACAGGGGAAGACCTAACTATGGCTACACCTTC CASSHDGDRGRPNYGYTF
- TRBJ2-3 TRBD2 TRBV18 TGTGCCAGCTCATTCGGGGGGGCCAGGGATACGCAGTATTTT CASSFGGARDTQYF
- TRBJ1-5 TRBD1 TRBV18 TGTGCCAGCTCACCACCCGGACAGGGGCCCAATCAGCCCCAGCATTTT CASSPPGQGPNQPQHF
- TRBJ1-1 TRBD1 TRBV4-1 TGCGCCAGCAGCCAGGGGGACAGGGGAAACACTGAAGCTTTCTTT CASSQGDRGNTEAFF
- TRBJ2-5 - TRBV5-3 TGTGCCAGATTCGCGCCCCAAGAGACCCAGTACTTC CARFAPQETQYF
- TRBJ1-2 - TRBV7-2 TGTGCCAGCAGCTTAAGCGGGGGGGCCTCTAACTATGGCTACACCTTC CASSLSGGASNYGYTF
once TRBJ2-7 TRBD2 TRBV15 TGTGCCACCAGCGGCAGTCCTAGCGGGAGGATCTACGAGCAGTACTTC CATSGSPSGRIYEQYF
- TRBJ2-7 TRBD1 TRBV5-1 TGCGCCAGCTATAGGGACAGGGCGAGAAACGAGCAGTACTTC CASYRDRARNEQYF
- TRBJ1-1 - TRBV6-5 TGTGCCAGCAGTTGGGACATCTCCAGGGGGAACACTGAAGCTTTCTTT CASSWDISRGNTEAFF
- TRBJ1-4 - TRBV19 TGTGCCAGTAGTATAGGGGCGATGCGAAAACTGTTTTTT CASSIGAMRKLFF
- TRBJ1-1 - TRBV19 TGTGCCAGTAGTCCCCAAAGGGGATGGGGAACTGAAGCTTTCTTT CASSPQRGWGTEAFF
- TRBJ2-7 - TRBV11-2 TGTGCCAGCAGCTTAGCCCCCGCAGACTACGAGCAGTACTTC CASSLAPADYEQYF
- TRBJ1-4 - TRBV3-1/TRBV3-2 TGTGCCAGCAGCCCCCCCGCAGGGGCGCGTGAAAAACTGTTTTTT CASSPPAGAREKLFF
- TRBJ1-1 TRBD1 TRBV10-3 TGTGCCATCAGCCGGGACAGGACTAACACTGAAGCTTTCTTT CAISRDRTNTEAFF